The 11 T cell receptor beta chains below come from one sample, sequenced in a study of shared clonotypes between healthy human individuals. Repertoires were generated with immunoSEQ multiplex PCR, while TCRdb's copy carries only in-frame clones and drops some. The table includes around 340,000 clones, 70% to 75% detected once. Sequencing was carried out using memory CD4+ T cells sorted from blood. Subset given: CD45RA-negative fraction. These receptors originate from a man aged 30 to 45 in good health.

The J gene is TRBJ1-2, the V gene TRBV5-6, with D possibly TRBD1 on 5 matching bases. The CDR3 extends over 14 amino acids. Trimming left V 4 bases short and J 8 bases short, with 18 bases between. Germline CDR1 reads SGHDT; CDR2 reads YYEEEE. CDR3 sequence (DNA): TGTGCCAGCAGCCCCGCGGGACCCGACGGAGGCTACACCTTC. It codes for CASSPAGPDGGYTF.

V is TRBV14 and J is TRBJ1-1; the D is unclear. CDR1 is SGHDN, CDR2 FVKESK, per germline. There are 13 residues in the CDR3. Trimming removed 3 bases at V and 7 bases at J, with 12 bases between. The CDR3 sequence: CASSQRTVSEAFF. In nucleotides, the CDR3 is TGTGCCAGCAGCCAGCGCACCGTTAGTGAAGCTTTCTTT.

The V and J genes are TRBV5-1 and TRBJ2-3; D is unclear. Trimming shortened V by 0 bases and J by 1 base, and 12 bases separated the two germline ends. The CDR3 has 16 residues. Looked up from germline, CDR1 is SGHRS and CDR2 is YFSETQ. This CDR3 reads CASSLAQTGRTDTQYF. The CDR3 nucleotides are TGCGCCAGCAGCTTGGCCCAGACCGGACGCACAGATACGCAGTATTTT.

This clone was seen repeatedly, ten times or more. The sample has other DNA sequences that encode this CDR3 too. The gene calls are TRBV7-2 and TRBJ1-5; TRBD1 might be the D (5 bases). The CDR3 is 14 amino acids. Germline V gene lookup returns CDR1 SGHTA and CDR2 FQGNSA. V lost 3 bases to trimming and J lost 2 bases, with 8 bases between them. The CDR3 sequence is CASSFGGRNQPQHF. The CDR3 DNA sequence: TGTGCCAGCAGCTTCGGGGGTCGCAATCAGCCCCAGCATTTT.

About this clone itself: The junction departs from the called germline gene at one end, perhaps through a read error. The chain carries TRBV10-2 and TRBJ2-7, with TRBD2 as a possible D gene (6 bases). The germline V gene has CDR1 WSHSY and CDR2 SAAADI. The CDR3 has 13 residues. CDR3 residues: CACSAGGSYEQYF. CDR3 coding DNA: TGCGCCTGCAGTGCCGGGGGTTCCTACGAGCAGTACTTC.

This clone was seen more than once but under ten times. Written as DNA, the CDR3 is TGCAGCGCCGGGGAGGGGGACAGTGAAGCTTTCTTT. It specifies CSAGEGDSEAFF. The chain recombines TRBV29-1 with TRBJ1-1; TRBD1 agrees at 7 bases. CDR1 is SQVTM, CDR2 ANQGSEA, per germline. CDR3 size: 12 residues. V dropped 7 bases and J dropped 7; count of bases not matched to a gene: 9.

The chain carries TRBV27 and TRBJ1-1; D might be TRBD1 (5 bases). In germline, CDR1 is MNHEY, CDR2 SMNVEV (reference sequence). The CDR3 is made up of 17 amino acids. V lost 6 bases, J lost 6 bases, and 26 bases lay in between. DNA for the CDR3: TGTGCCAGCAGCAAGTTCTACGGGGTTGGGGGGAATCCTGAAGCTTTCTTT. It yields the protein CASSKFYGVGGNPEAFF.

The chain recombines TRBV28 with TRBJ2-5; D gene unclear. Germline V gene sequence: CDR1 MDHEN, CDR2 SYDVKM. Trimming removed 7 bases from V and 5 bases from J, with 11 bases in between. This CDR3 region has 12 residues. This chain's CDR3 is CASKRTLETQYF. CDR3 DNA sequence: TGTGCCAGCAAACGGACGCTTGAGACCCAGTACTTC.

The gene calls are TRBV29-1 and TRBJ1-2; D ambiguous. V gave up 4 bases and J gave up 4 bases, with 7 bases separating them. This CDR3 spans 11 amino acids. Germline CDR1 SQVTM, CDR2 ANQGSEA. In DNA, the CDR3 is TGCAGCGTTGTCGAAAGCTATGGCTACACCTTC. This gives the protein CSVVESYGYTF.

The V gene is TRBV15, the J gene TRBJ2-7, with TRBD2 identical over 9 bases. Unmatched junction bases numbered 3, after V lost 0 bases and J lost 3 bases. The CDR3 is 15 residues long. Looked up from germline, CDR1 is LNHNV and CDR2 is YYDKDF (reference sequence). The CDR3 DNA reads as TGTGCCACCAGCAGAGAAATTAGCGGGAGCTACGAGCAGTACTTC. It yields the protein CATSREISGSYEQYF.

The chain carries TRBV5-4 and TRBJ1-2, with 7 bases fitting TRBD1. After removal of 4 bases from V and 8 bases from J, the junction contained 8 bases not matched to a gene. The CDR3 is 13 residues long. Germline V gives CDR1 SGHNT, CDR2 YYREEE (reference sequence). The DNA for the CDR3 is TGTGCCAGCAGCGAAACAGGGGAACGCGGCTACACCTTC. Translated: CASSETGERGYTF. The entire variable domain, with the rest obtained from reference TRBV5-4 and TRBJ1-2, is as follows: ETGVTQSPTHLIKTRGQQVTLRCSSQSGHNTVSWYQQALGQGPQFIFQYYREEENGRGNFPPRFSGLQFPNYSSELNVNALELDDSALYLCASSETGERGYTFGSGTRLTVV.